This section outlines one T cell receptor beta chain sequence together with its context. Its antigen is currently unknown. TCRdb fed the reads into MiXCR, producing one record per CDR3 protein. The table includes hundreds of thousands of distinct CDR3 sequences, roughly 20% detected once. This sample is drawn from a study of T cell repertoires in cytomegalovirus infection. Study-wide context: Indicated by public TCR beta signatures were CMV infection and matching HLA type. Study-wide results and limits: There were carriers of CMV plus the relevant HLA, and cumulative public TCR beta family frequency identified them. There were HLA-C-restricted CMV-specific TCR beta clonotypes dominating the ex vivo response.

This CDR3 is built from 13 residues. With 6 bases clipped from V and 3 bases from J, the junction kept 3 bases outside the gene matches. Germline loops: CDR1 MDHEN, CDR2 SYDVKM. The rearrangement links TRBV28 to TRBJ2-3, with 7 bases lining up with TRBD2. This receptor was identified in a human donor in good health (CMV status not recorded). Some clones in this sample may be carry-over from other donors' samples. The sequencing input was CD8+ T cells from PBMCs. This CDR3 reads CASRWEGTDTQYF. The DNA for the CDR3 is TGTGCCAGCAGATGGGAGGGGACAGATACGCAGTATTTT.